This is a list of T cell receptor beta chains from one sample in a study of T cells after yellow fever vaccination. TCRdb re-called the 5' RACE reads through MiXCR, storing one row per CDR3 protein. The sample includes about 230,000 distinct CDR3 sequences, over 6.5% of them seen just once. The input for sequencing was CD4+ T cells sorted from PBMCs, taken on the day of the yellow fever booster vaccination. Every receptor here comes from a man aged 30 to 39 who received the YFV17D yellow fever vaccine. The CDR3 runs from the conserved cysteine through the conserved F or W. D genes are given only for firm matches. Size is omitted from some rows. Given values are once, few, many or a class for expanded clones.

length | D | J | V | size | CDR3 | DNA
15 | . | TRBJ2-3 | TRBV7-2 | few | CASSLLQISSDTQYF | TGTGCCAGCAGCTTATTGCAGATATCCTCGGATACGCAGTATTTT
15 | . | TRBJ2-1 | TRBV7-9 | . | CASSLVQRSRGEQFF | TGTGCCAGCAGCTTGGTCCAGAGGTCTCGCGGTGAGCAGTTCTTC
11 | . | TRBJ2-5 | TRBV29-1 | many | CSVSSSETQYF | TGCAGCGTTTCTAGCAGCGAGACCCAGTACTTC
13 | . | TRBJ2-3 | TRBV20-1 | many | CSAPPLASDTQYF | TGCAGTGCTCCGCCTCTAGCTTCGGATACGCAGTATTTT
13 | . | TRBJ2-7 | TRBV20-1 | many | CSANRRDSYEQYF | TGCAGTGCTAACCGAAGAGACTCCTACGAGCAGTACTTC
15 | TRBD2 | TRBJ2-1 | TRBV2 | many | CASSGLAGHYNEQFF | TGTGCCAGCAGTGGACTAGCGGGCCATTACAATGAGCAGTTCTTC
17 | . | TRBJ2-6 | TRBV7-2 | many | CASSLVGVLSGANVLTF | TGTGCCAGCAGCTTAGTGGGGGTACTCTCTGGGGCCAACGTCCTGACTTTC
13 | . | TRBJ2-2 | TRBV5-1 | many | CASSLGSPGELFF | TGCGCCAGCTCCCTGGGGTCCCCCGGGGAGCTGTTTTTT
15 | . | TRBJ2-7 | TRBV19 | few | CASSIVTARAREQYF | TGTGCCAGTAGTATTGTTACGGCCCGCGCACGCGAGCAGTACTTC
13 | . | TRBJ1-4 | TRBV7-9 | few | CASSLGENEKLFF | TGTGCCAGCAGCTTGGGGGAGAATGAAAAACTGTTTTTT
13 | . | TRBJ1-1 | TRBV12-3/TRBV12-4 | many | CASRPHRKTEAFF | TGTGCCAGCAGGCCACACAGGAAAACTGAAGCTTTCTTT
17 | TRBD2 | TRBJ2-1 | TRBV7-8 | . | CASSLSSAGGPGNEQFF | TGTGCCAGCAGCTTGTCCTCAGCGGGAGGGCCTGGGAATGAGCAGTTCTTC
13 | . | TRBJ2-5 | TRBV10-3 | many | CAISEGGQETQYF | TGTGCCATCAGTGAGGGCGGCCAAGAGACCCAGTACTTC
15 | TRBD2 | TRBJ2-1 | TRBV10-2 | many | CASSGTGGSINEQFF | TGCGCCAGCAGTGGAACGGGCGGGAGCATAAATGAGCAGTTCTTC
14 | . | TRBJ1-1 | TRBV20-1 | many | CSARRGGSDTEAFF | TGCAGTGCTAGACGCGGTGGATCGGACACTGAAGCTTTCTTT
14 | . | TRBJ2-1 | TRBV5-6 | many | CASSLDSAGREQFF | TGTGCCAGCAGCTTGGATTCCGCGGGCAGGGAGCAGTTCTTC
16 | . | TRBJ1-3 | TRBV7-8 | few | CASSLDRAGPGNTIYF | TGTGCCAGCAGCTTAGACAGGGCCGGCCCTGGAAACACCATATATTTT
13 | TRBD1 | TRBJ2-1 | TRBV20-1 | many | CSAAGDRYNEQFF | TGCAGTGCTGCCGGGGACAGATACAATGAGCAGTTCTTC
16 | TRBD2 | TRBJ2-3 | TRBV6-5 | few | CASSYSGTTGPDTQYF | TGTGCCAGCAGTTACTCCGGGACTACGGGCCCAGATACGCAGTATTTT
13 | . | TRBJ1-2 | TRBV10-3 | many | CAISELEEYGYTF | TGTGCCATCAGTGAACTGGAGGAATATGGCTACACCTTC
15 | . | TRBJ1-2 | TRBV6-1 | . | CASSQTDRSRGGYTF | TGTGCCAGCAGTCAAACCGACAGGTCCCGGGGCGGCTACACCTTC
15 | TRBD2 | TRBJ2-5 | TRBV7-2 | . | CASTQGLAGGETQYF | TGTGCCAGCACCCAGGGACTAGCGGGAGGTGAGACCCAGTACTTC
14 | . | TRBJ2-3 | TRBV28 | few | CASSLSLGGGTQYF | TGTGCCAGCAGTTTATCCCTCGGAGGGGGCACGCAGTATTTT
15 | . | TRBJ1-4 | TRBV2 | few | CASLGLGAGNEKLFF | TGTGCCAGCCTAGGGCTCGGGGCCGGAAATGAAAAACTGTTTTTT
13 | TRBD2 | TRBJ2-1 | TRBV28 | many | CASISGGYNEQFF | TGTGCCAGCATTAGCGGGGGGTACAATGAGCAGTTCTTC
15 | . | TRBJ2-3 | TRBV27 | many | CASSLEESGTDTQYF | TGTGCCAGCAGTTTAGAGGAGTCTGGCACAGATACGCAGTATTTT
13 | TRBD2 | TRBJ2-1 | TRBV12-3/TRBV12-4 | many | CASTKGRLAGDFF | TGTGCCAGCACCAAAGGCCGACTAGCTGGCGATTTCTTC
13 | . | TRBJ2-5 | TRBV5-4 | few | CAGGIMGQETQYF | TGTGCCGGGGGGATTATGGGGCAAGAGACCCAGTACTTC
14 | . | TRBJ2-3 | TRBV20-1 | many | CSARVAGSTDTQYF | TGCAGTGCTAGAGTTGCGGGGAGCACAGATACGCAGTATTTT
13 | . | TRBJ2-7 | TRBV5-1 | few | CASSLDPKYEQYF | TGCGCCAGCAGCTTGGACCCAAAATACGAGCAGTACTTC
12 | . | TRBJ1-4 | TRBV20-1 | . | CSADATNEKLFF | TGCAGTGCTGATGCAACTAATGAAAAACTGTTTTTT
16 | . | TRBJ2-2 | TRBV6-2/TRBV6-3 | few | CASSSNFRVNTGELFF | TGTGCCAGCAGTTCCAATTTTCGGGTGAACACCGGGGAGCTGTTTTTT
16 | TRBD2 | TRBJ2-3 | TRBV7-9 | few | CASSPVAGLASDTQYF | TGTGCCAGCAGCCCTGTGGCCGGACTAGCTTCAGATACGCAGTATTTT
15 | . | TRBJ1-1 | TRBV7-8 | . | CASSTVEGGNTEAFF | TGTGCCAGCAGCACCGTCGAGGGCGGGAACACTGAAGCTTTCTTT
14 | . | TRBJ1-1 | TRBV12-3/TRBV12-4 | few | CASSTRRMNTEAFF | TGTGCCAGCAGTACCAGGAGAATGAACACTGAAGCTTTCTTT
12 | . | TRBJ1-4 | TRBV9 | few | CASSNYSEKLFF | TGTGCCAGCTCAAACTACAGTGAAAAACTGTTTTTT
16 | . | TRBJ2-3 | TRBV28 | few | CASRDNRDFYTDTQYF | TGTGCCAGCAGGGATAACAGGGATTTTTACACAGATACGCAGTATTTT
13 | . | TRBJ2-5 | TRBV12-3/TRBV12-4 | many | CASSPRGIATQYF | TGTGCCAGCAGCCCCCGAGGGATAGCGACCCAGTACTTC
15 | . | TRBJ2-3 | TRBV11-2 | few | CASSLAGTSSDTQYF | TGTGCCAGCAGCTTAGCAGGGACTTCCTCAGATACGCAGTATTTT
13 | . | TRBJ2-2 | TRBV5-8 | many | CASSTANTGELFF | TGTGCCAGCAGTACCGCGAACACCGGGGAGCTGTTTTTT
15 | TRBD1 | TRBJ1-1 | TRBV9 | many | CASSPQGQANTEAFF | TGTGCCAGCAGCCCCCAGGGACAGGCTAACACTGAAGCTTTCTTT
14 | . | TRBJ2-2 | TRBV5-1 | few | CASSYMTDTGELFF | TGCGCCAGCAGCTATATGACAGACACCGGGGAGCTGTTTTTT
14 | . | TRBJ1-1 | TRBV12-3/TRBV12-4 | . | CASSPRGSFREAFF | TGTGCCAGCAGTCCCCGGGGGTCCTTCCGAGAAGCTTTCTTT
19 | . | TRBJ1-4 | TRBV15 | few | CATSPRRRQGKPLNEKLFF | TGTGCCACCAGCCCCCGGAGGCGTCAGGGGAAACCCCTTAATGAAAAACTGTTTTTT
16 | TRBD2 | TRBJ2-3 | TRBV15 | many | CATSRTPLAVEDTQYF | TGTGCCACCAGCCGAACCCCACTAGCGGTGGAAGATACGCAGTATTTT
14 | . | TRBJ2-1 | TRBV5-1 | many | CASSLQSSYNEQFF | TGCGCCAGCAGTCTCCAAAGCTCCTACAATGAGCAGTTCTTC
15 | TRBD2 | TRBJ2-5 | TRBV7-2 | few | CASSLTSGGKETQYF | TGTGCCAGCAGCTTGACTAGCGGGGGGAAAGAGACCCAGTACTTC
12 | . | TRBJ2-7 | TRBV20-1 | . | CSVRISPYEQYF | TGCAGTGTCCGTATCTCCCCCTACGAGCAGTACTTC
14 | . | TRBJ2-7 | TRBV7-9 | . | CASSSRDTLYEQYF | TGTGCCAGCAGCTCAAGGGACACCCTCTACGAGCAGTACTTC